The T cell receptor beta chain under discussion was sequenced for a study of shared clonotypes between healthy human individuals. General observations from the study: In a few donors, around 5% of naive CD4 clonotypes appeared in common.

Points on this clone: Antigen: not known.

The protocol was immunoSEQ multiplex PCR, while the TCRdb copy is restricted to in-frame clones and leaves out a portion. The top ten hold approximately 0.4% of the sample, which has about 2.3 million clones, under 95% seen once. The receptor's source is a young man in good health. Some clones in this sample may be carry-over from other donors' samples. Sequencing was carried out using naive CD4+ T cells from PBMCs. The subset here: CD45RA+ positively selected.

CDR3 sequence reads: CASSLNRDGESSGNTIYF. DNA for the CDR3: TGCGCCAGCAGCTTGAACCGCGACGGGGAGAGCTCTGGAAACACCATATATTTT. The V call is TRBV5-1, the J call TRBJ1-3; D gene ambiguous. Germline CDR1 and CDR2: SGHRS and YFSETQ. Deletions cut 1 base from V and 0 bases from J, with 17 bases between. There are 18 residues in the CDR3.